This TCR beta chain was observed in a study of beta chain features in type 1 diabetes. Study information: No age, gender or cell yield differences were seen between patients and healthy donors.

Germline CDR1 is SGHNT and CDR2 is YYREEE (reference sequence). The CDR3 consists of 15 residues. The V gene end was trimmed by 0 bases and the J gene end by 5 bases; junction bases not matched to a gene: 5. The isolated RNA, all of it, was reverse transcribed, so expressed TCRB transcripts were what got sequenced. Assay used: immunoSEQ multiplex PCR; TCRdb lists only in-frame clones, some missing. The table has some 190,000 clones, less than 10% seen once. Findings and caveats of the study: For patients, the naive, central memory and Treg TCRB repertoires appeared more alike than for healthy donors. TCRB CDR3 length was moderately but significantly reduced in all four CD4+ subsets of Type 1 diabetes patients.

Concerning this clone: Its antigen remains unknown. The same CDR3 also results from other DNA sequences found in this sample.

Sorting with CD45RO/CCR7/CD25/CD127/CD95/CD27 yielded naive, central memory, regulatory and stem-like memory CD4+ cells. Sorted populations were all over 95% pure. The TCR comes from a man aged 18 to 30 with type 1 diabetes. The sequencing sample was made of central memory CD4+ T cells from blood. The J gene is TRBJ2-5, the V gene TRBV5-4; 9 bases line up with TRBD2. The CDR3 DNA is TGTGCCAGCAGCTTGGGCGGGGGGGCCGAGGAGACCCAGTACTTC. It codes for CASSLGGGAEETQYF. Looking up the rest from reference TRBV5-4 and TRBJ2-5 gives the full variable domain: ETGVTQSPTHLIKTRGQQVTLRCSSQSGHNTVSWYQQALGQGPQFIFQYYREEENGRGNFPPRFSGLQFPNYSSELNVNALELDDSALYLCASSLGGGAEETQYFGPGTRLLVL.